The rows below give T cell receptor beta chains drawn from one sample of a study of blood T cell repertoires in COVID-19. Some clones are missing from TCRdb's copy, which holds only in-frame ones; the method was immunoSEQ multiplex PCR. The data show over 300,000 clones, more than 80% seen once. Sequencing input: peripheral blood. All receptors derive from a man aged 40-49 years with acute or convalescent COVID-19. Both conserved end residues are part of each CDR3. A D gene is named only where the DNA matches it firmly. Size values are once, few and many counts, or a class for expanded clones, and some rows have none.

d_gene: .; v_gene: TRBV19; j_gene: TRBJ1-3; abundance: .; CDR3nt: TGTGCCAGTAGTGAGGGTTCTGGAAACACCATATATTTT; CDR3aa: CASSEGSGNTIYF
d_gene: TRBD1; v_gene: TRBV5-1; j_gene: TRBJ2-2; abundance: .; CDR3nt: TGCGCCAGCAGCTTGGGACAGGGGTTTGACACCGGGGAGCTGTTTTTT; CDR3aa: CASSLGQGFDTGELFF
d_gene: .; v_gene: TRBV12-3/TRBV12-4; j_gene: TRBJ1-1; abundance: .; CDR3nt: TGTGCCAGCAGTTCCTATAGGAACACTGAAGCTTTCTTT; CDR3aa: CASSSYRNTEAFF
d_gene: .; v_gene: TRBV30; j_gene: TRBJ2-7; abundance: .; CDR3nt: TGTGCCTGGAATCCAGGGACGGGGGGCCTCAACGAGCAGTACTTC; CDR3aa: CAWNPGTGGLNEQYF
d_gene: .; v_gene: TRBV18; j_gene: TRBJ1-1; abundance: .; CDR3nt: TGTGCCAGCTCACCCAGGGAGGGCACTGAAGCTTTCTTT; CDR3aa: CASSPREGTEAFF
d_gene: TRBD1; v_gene: TRBV28; j_gene: TRBJ2-3; abundance: .; CDR3nt: TGTGCCAGCAAGGGGCAGGGGGCGGGCACAGATACGCAGTATTTT; CDR3aa: CASKGQGAGTDTQYF
d_gene: .; v_gene: TRBV7-2; j_gene: TRBJ1-2; abundance: .; CDR3nt: TGTGCCAGCAGCTATATTACGGGGTTCAGTCGTTGGAGTGGCTACACCTTC; CDR3aa: CASSYITGFSRWSGYTF
d_gene: .; v_gene: TRBV28; j_gene: TRBJ2-4; abundance: .; CDR3nt: TGTGCCAGCAGGCTCCAAGGGCAGGGGAACATTCAGTACTTC; CDR3aa: CASRLQGQGNIQYF
d_gene: TRBD2; v_gene: TRBV2; j_gene: TRBJ2-5; abundance: .; CDR3nt: TGTGCCAGCAGTGCCCCTAGCGGCCTTCGGGGGACCCAGTACTTC; CDR3aa: CASSAPSGLRGTQYF
d_gene: TRBD2; v_gene: TRBV6-1; j_gene: TRBJ2-1; abundance: .; CDR3nt: TGTGCCAGCAGTGAAGTCAGACTAGCAAACAATGAGCAGTTCTTC; CDR3aa: CASSEVRLANNEQFF
d_gene: TRBD1; v_gene: TRBV28; j_gene: TRBJ1-2; abundance: once; CDR3nt: TGTGCCAGCAGTTTATCCGGACAGGGGGCACATGGCTACACCTTC; CDR3aa: CASSLSGQGAHGYTF
d_gene: TRBD2; v_gene: TRBV19; j_gene: TRBJ2-1; abundance: .; CDR3nt: TGTGCCAGTAGTAACAGACTAGCGGGAGACAATGAGCAGTTCTTC; CDR3aa: CASSNRLAGDNEQFF
d_gene: .; v_gene: TRBV21-1; j_gene: TRBJ1-5; abundance: once; CDR3nt: TGTGCCACCTATAGGGGGACGGGTCAGCCCCAGCATTTT; CDR3aa: CATYRGTGQPQHF
d_gene: .; v_gene: TRBV2; j_gene: TRBJ2-7; abundance: .; CDR3nt: TGTGCCAGCAGTGAAGGAGGTGCGACTAGGCAGTACTTC; CDR3aa: CASSEGGATRQYF
d_gene: .; v_gene: TRBV4-2; j_gene: TRBJ2-7; abundance: .; CDR3nt: TGTGCCAGCAGCCAAGATTCGGGGTGGGACGAGCAGTACTTC; CDR3aa: CASSQDSGWDEQYF
d_gene: .; v_gene: TRBV6-2/TRBV6-3; j_gene: TRBJ2-2; abundance: .; CDR3nt: TGTGCCAGCAACCCCTTCGGTAGAGACACCGGGGAGCTGTTTTTT; CDR3aa: CASNPFGRDTGELFF
d_gene: .; v_gene: TRBV7-2; j_gene: TRBJ1-5; abundance: .; CDR3nt: TGTGCCAGCAGCTTAGGCCAGTTCAGCAATCAGCCCCAGCATTTT; CDR3aa: CASSLGQFSNQPQHF
d_gene: .; v_gene: TRBV11-2; j_gene: TRBJ1-1; abundance: .; CDR3nt: TGTGCCAGCAGCAAGGGAGAAGATAACACTGAAGCTTTCTTT; CDR3aa: CASSKGEDNTEAFF
d_gene: .; v_gene: TRBV7-8; j_gene: TRBJ2-7; abundance: .; CDR3nt: TGTGCCAGCAGCTTATCTGGAGGGTTTAACGGGCAGTACTTC; CDR3aa: CASSLSGGFNGQYF
d_gene: TRBD1; v_gene: TRBV6-5; j_gene: TRBJ1-4; abundance: .; CDR3nt: TGTGCCAGCCGGGGGACAGGGAATAATGAAAAACTGTTTTTT; CDR3aa: CASRGTGNNEKLFF